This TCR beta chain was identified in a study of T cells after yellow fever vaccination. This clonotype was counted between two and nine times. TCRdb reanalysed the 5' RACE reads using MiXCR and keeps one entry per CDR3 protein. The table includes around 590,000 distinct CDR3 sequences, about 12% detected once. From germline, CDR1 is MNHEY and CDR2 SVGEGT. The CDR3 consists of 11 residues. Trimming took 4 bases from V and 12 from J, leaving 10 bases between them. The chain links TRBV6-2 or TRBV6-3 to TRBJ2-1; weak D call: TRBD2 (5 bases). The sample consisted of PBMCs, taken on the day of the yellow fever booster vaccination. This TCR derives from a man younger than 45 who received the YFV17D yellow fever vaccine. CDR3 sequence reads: CASSFRLMQFF. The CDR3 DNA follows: TGTGCCAGCAGTTTCCGACTAATGCAGTTCTTC.